The T cell receptor beta chain under discussion was sequenced for a study of blood T cell repertoires in COVID-19. About the research overall: Some COVID-19 samples were acute and others convalescent; all came from the United States, Italy and Spain. T cells, B-cell-depleted T cells, or PBMCs provided the cDNA or gDNA that served as material.

Trimming at V came to 6 bases and at J to 3 bases, leaving 13 bases not matched to a gene. CDR1 and CDR2 (germline): MNHEY, SMNVEV (reference sequence). The CDR3 loop spans 16 amino acids. Original processing methods: Quantification of nucleated cells was approximated via reference gene primer amplification. Here immunoSEQ multiplex PCR was the method, and the copy in TCRdb shows in-frame clones only, minus some. That table supplies the V and J calls and clone size; D and trimming were determined from the DNA. The sample carries a few hundred thousand clones, roughly 86% recorded once. This TCR derives from a woman between 45 and 60 years old with acute or convalescent COVID-19. The sequencing input was peripheral blood. This chain connects TRBV27 to TRBJ1-1, with TRBD1 matching 7 bases. CDR3 nucleotide sequence: TGTGCCAGCAGGCCTCAGGGGGAAATGCTGGACACTGAAGCTTTCTTT. This codes for CASRPQGEMLDTEAFF.